This T cell receptor (beta chain) was observed in a study of fetal regulatory T cell absence and autoimmunity. Whole-study context: Without clinical diabetes, IPEX patients showed exocrine pancreas autoimmunity. Study-wide findings and caveats: Pancreas and cord blood did not differ much in TRB family usage.

Sequenced by immunoSEQ multiplex PCR; TCRdb stores in-frame clones only, minus some. The sample has approximately 94,000 clones; more than 70% are singletons. Germline CDR1 is LNHDA and CDR2 is SQIVND (reference sequence). The CDR3 is made up of 17 amino acids. Trimming shortened V by 1 base and J by 6 bases, and 19 bases separated the two germline ends. The table lists this clone with a few counts. The antigen is unknown. Sequencing input: pancreas tissue. The V and J genes are TRBV19 and TRBJ1-5, with D perhaps matching TRBD1 (5 bases). The TCR sequence derives from a male donor with IPEX syndrome. The chain's CDR3 is CASSIAVGRALGQPQHF. The CDR3 region has the DNA TGTGCCAGTAGTATAGCAGTCGGCAGGGCGTTGGGTCAGCCCCAGCATTTT.